This is a list of T cell receptor beta chains from one sample in a study of T cells in Graves' hyperthyroidism and ophthalmopathy. TCRdb passed the multiplex PCR reads through MiXCR, listing each CDR3 protein once. The table lists around 690,000 distinct CDR3 sequences, around 15% of them singletons. Sequencing was performed on blood. The receptors originated from a man in his forties or fifties with Graves' hyperthyroidism. Both conserved end residues are part of each CDR3. Fields, in order: V gene, D gene, J gene, CDR3 length, clone size, CDR3 DNA, CDR3 protein. A D gene is named only where the DNA matches it firmly. Clone size appears in some rows only: once, few, many, or a class for an expanded clone.

v_gene: TRBV5-1; d_gene: TRBD1; j_gene: TRBJ2-4; len: 14; abundance: .; CDR3nt: TGCGCCAGCAGCCTAGGGACAGGGGGAAACATTCTGTACTTC; CDR3aa: CASSLGTGGNILYF
v_gene: TRBV20-1; d_gene: .; j_gene: TRBJ2-2; len: 15; abundance: .; CDR3nt: TGCAGTGCTATAACCTCCGACTCGGGAACCGGGGAGCTGTTTTTT; CDR3aa: CSAITSDSGTGELFF
v_gene: TRBV11-2; d_gene: TRBD1; j_gene: TRBJ2-1; len: 15; abundance: many; CDR3nt: TGTGCCAGCAGCCAGGGACAGGGGGGGTACAATGAGCAGTTCTTC; CDR3aa: CASSQGQGGYNEQFF
v_gene: TRBV28; d_gene: TRBD1; j_gene: TRBJ2-3; len: 15; abundance: few; CDR3nt: TGTGCCAGCAGTCACCGGGACAGTCGCACAGATACGCAGTATTTT; CDR3aa: CASSHRDSRTDTQYF
v_gene: TRBV7-2; d_gene: .; j_gene: TRBJ2-7; len: 12; abundance: .; CDR3nt: TGTGCCAGCAGCTTATGGGAATACGAGCAGTACTTC; CDR3aa: CASSLWEYEQYF
v_gene: TRBV11-1; d_gene: TRBD2; j_gene: TRBJ2-2; len: 16; abundance: many; CDR3nt: TGTACCAGCAGCTTTATAGCGGGAGACGTAACCGGGGAGCTGTTTTTT; CDR3aa: CTSSFIAGDVTGELFF
v_gene: TRBV2; d_gene: TRBD1; j_gene: TRBJ1-5; len: 15; abundance: .; CDR3nt: TGTGCCAGCAGTGAAGACAGGGGATGGAATCAGCCCCAGCATTTT; CDR3aa: CASSEDRGWNQPQHF
v_gene: TRBV9; d_gene: .; j_gene: TRBJ2-3; len: 16; abundance: .; CDR3nt: TGTGCCAGCAGCGTAGCTGGCAGGGGTGATGCAGATACGCAGTATTTT; CDR3aa: CASSVAGRGDADTQYF
v_gene: TRBV7-2; d_gene: .; j_gene: TRBJ1-1; len: 16; abundance: many; CDR3nt: TGTGCCAGCAGCGCGATAAGGTTTGGGGGGCACACTGAAGCTTTCTTT; CDR3aa: CASSAIRFGGHTEAFF
v_gene: TRBV3-1; d_gene: .; j_gene: TRBJ2-1; len: 15; abundance: few; CDR3nt: TGTGCCAGCAGCCAAGAACTAGCCCAATTTTGGGAGCAGTTCTTC; CDR3aa: CASSQELAQFWEQFF
v_gene: TRBV4-1; d_gene: .; j_gene: TRBJ1-1; len: 18; abundance: .; CDR3nt: TGCGCCAGCAGCCAGGCATACAGGAGGGGCCGAATGAACACTGAAGCTTTCTTT; CDR3aa: CASSQAYRRGRMNTEAFF
v_gene: TRBV20-1; d_gene: .; j_gene: TRBJ2-1; len: 11; abundance: once; CDR3nt: TGCAGTGCCCCGGCGGGGCTTGAGCAGTTCTTC; CDR3aa: CSAPAGLEQFF
v_gene: TRBV5-1; d_gene: TRBD2; j_gene: TRBJ2-1; len: 20; abundance: few; CDR3nt: TGCGCCAGCAGCTCCCTGCTCGAGACTAGCGGGAGGACATCTCACAATGAGCAGTTCTTC; CDR3aa: CASSSLLETSGRTSHNEQFF
v_gene: TRBV30; d_gene: .; j_gene: TRBJ2-3; len: 14; abundance: .; CDR3nt: TGTGCCTGGAGTCCTAGCTTTCTCACAGATACGCAGTATTTT; CDR3aa: CAWSPSFLTDTQYF
v_gene: TRBV19; d_gene: .; j_gene: TRBJ1-1; len: 16; abundance: few; CDR3nt: TGTGCCAGTAGTATAGTTTCAGGGCCCTTGAACACTGAAGCTTTCTTT; CDR3aa: CASSIVSGPLNTEAFF
v_gene: TRBV7-9; d_gene: .; j_gene: TRBJ1-1; len: 17; abundance: .; CDR3nt: TGTGCCAGCAGCTTAGCCCTTCCAGGGGCGCGGGACACTGAAGCTTTCTTT; CDR3aa: CASSLALPGARDTEAFF
v_gene: TRBV6-5; d_gene: TRBD1; j_gene: TRBJ2-7; len: 17; abundance: few; CDR3nt: TGTGCCAGCAGTTACTCTGATCCGGGACAGACCACCTACGAGCAGTACTTC; CDR3aa: CASSYSDPGQTTYEQYF
v_gene: TRBV7-6; d_gene: .; j_gene: TRBJ1-2; len: 16; abundance: few; CDR3nt: TGTGCCAGCAGCTTGGGGCCGGGACAAAAGCTGGATGGCTACACCTTC; CDR3aa: CASSLGPGQKLDGYTF
v_gene: TRBV2; d_gene: TRBD2; j_gene: TRBJ2-3; len: 16; abundance: many; CDR3nt: TGTGCCAGCAGCACAACCGGGACTAGCGTGACAGATACGCAGTATTTT; CDR3aa: CASSTTGTSVTDTQYF
v_gene: TRBV18; d_gene: .; j_gene: TRBJ2-1; len: 18; abundance: many; CDR3nt: TGTGCCAGCTCACCCTACCCAGCCCACATTCGCCCCTACAATGAGCAGTTCTTC; CDR3aa: CASSPYPAHIRPYNEQFF
v_gene: TRBV28; d_gene: .; j_gene: TRBJ2-6; len: 16; abundance: many; CDR3nt: TGTGCCAGCAGTTTATTACGGTTCTCTGGGGCCAACGTCCTGACTTTC; CDR3aa: CASSLLRFSGANVLTF
v_gene: TRBV18; d_gene: .; j_gene: TRBJ2-5; len: 15; abundance: many; CDR3nt: TGTGCCAGCTCACCGAACCTGGTACAGCAAGAGACCCAGTACTTC; CDR3aa: CASSPNLVQQETQYF
v_gene: TRBV7-9; d_gene: TRBD2; j_gene: TRBJ2-2; len: 16; abundance: .; CDR3nt: TGTGCCAGCAGCCCCCTGGGACTAGCGAACACCGGGGAGCTGTTTTTT; CDR3aa: CASSPLGLANTGELFF
v_gene: TRBV9; d_gene: .; j_gene: TRBJ1-4; len: 15; abundance: many; CDR3nt: TGTGCCAGCAGCGTAGGAGACACCCTGAGGGAAAAACTGTTTTTT; CDR3aa: CASSVGDTLREKLFF
v_gene: TRBV13; d_gene: TRBD2; j_gene: TRBJ2-7; len: 16; abundance: few; CDR3nt: TGTGCCAGCAGCCTAGAACTAGCGGGAGAGTCCTACGAGCAGTACTTC; CDR3aa: CASSLELAGESYEQYF
v_gene: TRBV20-1; d_gene: .; j_gene: TRBJ2-5; len: 15; abundance: many; CDR3nt: TGCAGTGCCGCTGGACAGCCAAATAACCAAGAGACCCAGTACTTC; CDR3aa: CSAAGQPNNQETQYF